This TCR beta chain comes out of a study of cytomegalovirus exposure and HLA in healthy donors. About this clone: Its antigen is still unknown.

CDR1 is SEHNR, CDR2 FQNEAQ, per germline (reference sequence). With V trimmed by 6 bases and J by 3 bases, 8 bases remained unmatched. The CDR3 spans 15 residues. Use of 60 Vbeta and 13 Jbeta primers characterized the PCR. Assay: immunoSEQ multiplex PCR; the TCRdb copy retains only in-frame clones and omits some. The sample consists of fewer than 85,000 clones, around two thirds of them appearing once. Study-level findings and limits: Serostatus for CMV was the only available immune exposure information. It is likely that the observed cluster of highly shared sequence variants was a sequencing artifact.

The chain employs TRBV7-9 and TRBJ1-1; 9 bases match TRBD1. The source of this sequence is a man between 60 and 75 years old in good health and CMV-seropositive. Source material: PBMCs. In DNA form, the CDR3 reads TGTGCCAGCAGTTTACAGGGGGCGTTGGACACTGAAGCTTTCTTT. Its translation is CASSLQGALDTEAFF.